This is a list of T cell receptor beta chains from one sample in a study of T-cell reconstitution after alpha-beta-depleted transplantation in children. MiXCR was run by TCRdb on the PCR reads, yielding one entry per CDR3 protein. The repertoire holds 300,000 to 400,000 distinct CDR3 sequences, with around 25% as singletons. The sample here was PBMCs, mostly from graft donor cells, taken 180 days after TCRalphabeta/CD19-depleted stem cell transplant. The receptors were gathered from a male patient under 18 who had a stem cell transplant for acute lymphoblastic leukemia, so the T cells may come from the graft donor. Each CDR3 is given with its conserved first and last residue. A D gene is named only where the DNA matches it firmly. Clone size, where shown, is once, few, many, or a class for clones that have expanded.

J,size,D,V,CDR3,DNA
TRBJ2-2,few,.,TRBV15,CATSRDPSRGGELFF,TGTGCCACCAGCAGAGATCCTAGTCGGGGCGGGGAGCTGTTTTTT
TRBJ2-1,few,.,TRBV7-6,CASSLGGRATYNEQFF,TGTGCCAGCAGCTTAGGCGGCAGGGCGACATACAATGAGCAGTTCTTC
TRBJ2-2,few,.,TRBV2,CASSARGSGELFF,TGTGCCAGCAGTGCCAGGGGCTCGGGGGAGCTGTTTTTT
TRBJ2-3,.,.,TRBV7-9,CASSLAGGGADTQYF,TGTGCCAGCAGCTTAGCGGGAGGTGGTGCAGATACGCAGTATTTT
TRBJ1-1,.,TRBD1,TRBV5-1,CASSSLKRQGLTVSTEAFF,TGCGCCAGCAGCTCACTGAAAAGACAGGGTTTAACTGTGTCGACTGAAGCTTTCTTT
TRBJ2-3,.,.,TRBV27,CASSLLGMADTQYF,TGTGCCAGCAGTTTACTAGGGATGGCAGATACGCAGTATTTT
TRBJ1-2,few,.,TRBV10-3,CAIRLMPYGYTF,TGTGCCATCAGGTTGATGCCCTATGGCTACACCTTC
TRBJ2-7,few,TRBD2,TRBV7-6,CASSQEAGGYEQYF,TGTGCCAGCAGCCAGGAAGCGGGAGGCTACGAGCAGTACTTC
TRBJ1-1,.,.,TRBV10-3,CAITAQGTMNTEAFF,TGTGCCATCACGGCACAGGGCACAATGAACACTGAAGCTTTCTTT
TRBJ2-7,few,TRBD2,TRBV29-1,CSVNLASGNPYEQYF,TGCAGCGTTAATTTGGCTAGCGGGAACCCCTACGAGCAGTACTTC
TRBJ2-5,.,.,TRBV7-9,CASSGIGTSQETQYF,TGTGCCAGCAGCGGGATCGGGACGTCGCAAGAGACCCAGTACTTC
TRBJ2-1,few,TRBD2,TRBV7-9,CASSFGTSGPEQFF,TGTGCCAGCAGCTTCGGGACTAGCGGGCCCGAGCAGTTCTTC
TRBJ1-2,.,TRBD1,TRBV4-2,CASSPSTGGDYGYTF,TGTGCCAGCAGCCCATCAACAGGGGGCGATTATGGCTACACCTTC
TRBJ2-5,few,.,TRBV5-1,CASSPTGNPETQYF,TGCGCCAGCAGCCCGACTGGCAATCCAGAGACCCAGTACTTC
TRBJ2-1,.,.,TRBV7-8,CASSLWRPYNEQFF,TGTGCCAGCAGCTTATGGCGGCCTTACAATGAGCAGTTCTTC
TRBJ2-3,few,TRBD2,TRBV5-1,CASSPLAGTSTDTQYF,TGCGCCAGCAGTCCTTTAGCGGGGACCAGCACAGATACGCAGTATTTT
TRBJ1-5,.,.,TRBV6-2/TRBV6-3,CATQDADNQPQHF,TGTGCCACACAGGATGCCGACAATCAGCCCCAGCATTTT
TRBJ2-1,.,.,TRBV11-3,CASSLGRAMHNEQFF,TGTGCCAGCAGCTTAGGGAGGGCGATGCACAATGAGCAGTTCTTC
TRBJ2-7,few,.,TRBV6-5,CASSSGTTF,TGTGCCAGCAGTTCCGGGACCACCTTC
TRBJ2-7,many,TRBD1,TRBV5-1,CASGPGQGGEQYF,TGCGCCAGCGGACCGGGACAGGGGGGCGAGCAGTACTTC
TRBJ1-1,few,.,TRBV5-8,CASSSSRWNTEAFF,TGTGCCAGCAGTTCCTCCCGTTGGAACACTGAAGCTTTCTTT
TRBJ2-2,few,.,TRBV20-1,CSARDLAIPTGELFF,TGCAGTGCTAGAGATCTAGCTATCCCCACCGGGGAGCTGTTTTTT
TRBJ1-1,many,.,TRBV4-1,CASSLSNRANPIYMNTEAFF,TGCGCCAGCAGCTTGTCGAACAGGGCTAACCCGATATATATGAACACTGAAGCTTTCTTT
TRBJ2-5,.,TRBD1,TRBV4-1,CASSQEGTGGGETQYF,TGCGCCAGCAGCCAAGAAGGGACAGGGGGGGGAGAGACCCAGTACTTC
TRBJ2-1,.,.,TRBV18,CASSPDRVFRQFF,TGTGCCAGCTCACCCGACCGGGTCTTCAGGCAGTTCTTC
TRBJ2-1,.,TRBD2,TRBV20-1,CSARGYRRGRARSSYNEQFF,TGCAGTGCTAGAGGGTACCGCCGCGGGAGGGCTAGAAGCTCCTACAATGAGCAGTTCTTC
TRBJ2-2,.,TRBD1,TRBV5-6,CASSFLTGTGSTEELFF,TGTGCCAGCAGCTTCCTAACCGGGACAGGGAGCACCGAGGAGCTGTTTTTT
TRBJ2-3,.,TRBD2,TRBV27,CASSPPGGNTDTQYF,TGTGCCAGTTCCCCTCCGGGGGGTAACACAGATACGCAGTATTTT
TRBJ2-5,few,.,TRBV7-9,CASSFAPTRQETQYF,TGTGCCAGCAGCTTTGCCCCCACTAGACAAGAGACCCAGTACTTC
TRBJ2-7,.,.,TRBV2,CASRRGGAVIYEQYF,TGTGCCAGCAGAAGAGGGGGGGCGGTCATCTACGAGCAGTACTTC
TRBJ2-1,few,TRBD2,TRBV20-1,CSASASGFSYNEQFF,TGCAGTGCTAGTGCTAGCGGCTTCTCCTACAATGAGCAGTTCTTC
TRBJ2-6,.,TRBD1,TRBV12-3/TRBV12-4,CASSSLFRDRDTSGANVLTF,TGTGCCAGCAGTTCACTCTTCCGGGACAGAGATACCTCTGGGGCCAACGTCCTGACTTTC
TRBJ1-1,few,.,TRBV7-9,CASSLGTENTEAFF,TGTGCCAGCAGCTTAGGGACAGAGAACACTGAAGCTTTCTTT
TRBJ2-3,.,.,TRBV7-6,CASSLPPYSRNGGTDTQYF,TGTGCCAGCAGCCTCCCCCCCTACAGTCGGAATGGTGGCACAGATACGCAGTATTTT
TRBJ2-5,few,TRBD2,TRBV28,CASSFGPGLKAETQYF,TGTGCCAGCAGTTTCGGCCCGGGACTAAAAGCAGAGACCCAGTACTTC
TRBJ2-2,many,.,TRBV5-1,CASSLEDFLGGADTGELFF,TGCGCCAGCAGCTTGGAAGACTTTTTGGGGGGCGCGGACACCGGGGAGCTGTTTTTT
TRBJ2-5,.,TRBD2,TRBV4-2,CASSQALGLSETQYF,TGTGCCAGCAGCCAAGCGTTGGGACTATCGGAGACCCAGTACTTC
TRBJ2-5,few,.,TRBV4-1,CASSQDSSGARETQYF,TGCGCCAGCAGCCAAGACTCCTCCGGGGCTCGCGAGACCCAGTACTTC
TRBJ2-3,.,.,TRBV10-1,CASSEWRDSDTQYF,TGCGCCAGCAGTGAGTGGCGGGACTCAGATACGCAGTATTTT
TRBJ1-4,few,.,TRBV3-1,CASSLLQGRNEKLFF,TGTGCCAGCAGCCTTTTACAGGGAAGGAATGAAAAACTGTTTTTT
TRBJ2-5,.,.,TRBV5-1,CASRNQETQYF,TGCGCCAGCAGGAATCAAGAGACCCAGTACTTC
TRBJ2-5,.,.,TRBV20-1,CSARQRVSETQYF,TGCAGTGCTAGACAAAGGGTATCTGAGACCCAGTACTTC
TRBJ2-5,.,.,TRBV10-3,CATLGAGETQYF,TGTGCCACATTAGGGGCCGGGGAGACCCAGTACTTC
TRBJ1-3,many,.,TRBV29-1,CSVSRGGTIYF,TGCAGCGTAAGCCGGGGGGGCACCATATATTTT
TRBJ2-5,.,TRBD1,TRBV15,CATSRDQTGGRETQYF,TGTGCCACCAGCAGAGACCAGACAGGGGGTCGGGAGACCCAGTACTTC
TRBJ2-7,.,.,TRBV6-2/TRBV6-3,CASSIGWEQYF,TGTGCCAGCAGCATCGGATGGGAGCAGTACTTC
TRBJ2-3,.,TRBD2,TRBV5-1,CASSLDTSGGDTQYF,TGCGCCAGCAGCTTGGATACTAGCGGAGGGGATACGCAGTATTTT
TRBJ2-7,.,.,TRBV3-1,CASSQSGASSYEQYF,TGTGCCAGCTCCCAGTCGGGCGCGAGCTCCTACGAGCAGTACTTC
TRBJ2-1,few,TRBD2,TRBV9,CASSVAGTSGGREQFF,TGTGCCAGCAGCGTAGCCGGGACTAGCGGGGGGCGAGAGCAGTTCTTC
TRBJ1-5,few,.,TRBV4-1,CASSHLGGSLGNQPQHF,TGCGCCAGCAGCCACCTAGGGGGATCTCTCGGCAATCAGCCCCAGCATTTT
TRBJ2-2,.,.,TRBV18,CASSPDLTRLAGELFF,TGTGCCAGCTCACCAGACCTGACTAGGCTCGCCGGGGAGCTGTTTTTT
TRBJ2-1,few,TRBD2,TRBV12-3/TRBV12-4,CASVTERGYNEQFF,TGTGCCAGCGTTACCGAGCGGGGTTACAATGAGCAGTTCTTC
TRBJ2-1,.,.,TRBV20-1,CSARDRRDEQFF,TGCAGTGCTAGAGACAGGAGAGATGAGCAGTTCTTC
TRBJ2-5,many,.,TRBV10-3,CAISESRRDGETQYF,TGTGCCATCAGTGAGTCGAGAAGGGACGGAGAGACCCAGTACTTC
TRBJ2-5,once,.,TRBV2,CASSRAGLPQETQYF,TGTGCCAGCAGCAGGGCGGGGCTCCCACAAGAGACCCAGTACTTC